The 7 T cell receptor beta chains reported below all come from one sample, sequenced in a study of OX40 agonist ivuxolimab in advanced cancers. Produced via immunoSEQ multiplex PCR; TCRdb's table is partial and in-frame only. The sample has 57,000 or so clones, roughly 84% seen once. The sequencing here drew on CD4+ or CD8+ T cells sorted from blood, taken in a trial of the OX40 agonist ivuxolimab. The receptor source for this set is an adult with an advanced solid tumor such as melanoma, head and neck, liver or kidney cancer.

This clone appeared a few times. This chain uses TRBV7-8 with TRBJ1-6, with 7 bases identical to TRBD1. The CDR3 has 13 amino acids. Trimming at V came to 5 bases and at J to 7 bases, leaving 2 bases not matched to a gene. Germline CDR1 and CDR2: SGHVS and FQNEAQ. The CDR3 region has the DNA TGTGCCAGCAGCACGACAGGGAATTCACCCCTCCACTTT. Its protein is CASSTTGNSPLHF. The full variable domain, completed using reference TRBV7-8 and TRBJ1-6, is GAGVSQSPRYKVAKRGQDVALRCDPISGHVSLFWYQQALGQGPEFLTYFQNEAQLDKSGLPSDRFFAERPEGSVSTLKIQRTQQEDSAVYLCASSTTGNSPLHFGNGTRLTVT.

The chain couples TRBV27 to TRBJ2-1, with D possibly matching TRBD2 (6 bases). Germline V gene data show CDR1 as MNHEY and CDR2 as SMNVEV (reference sequence). CDR3 size: 14 residues. The V end lost 3 bases, the J end lost 7 bases, and 13 bases lay between the germline ends. In nucleotides, the CDR3 is TGTGCCAGCAGTTTGGGACTTCTTGGGAATGAGCAGTTCTTC. Translating it yields CASSLGLLGNEQFF.

The chain joins TRBV9 to TRBJ1-1; 7 bases are a match to TRBD1. The CDR3 spans 13 residues. Germline CDR1 and CDR2: SGDLS and YYNGEE. V shed 2 bases, J shed 3 bases, and the junction held 1 base outside the gene matches. The CDR3: CASSVQGDTEAFF. CDR3 in DNA: TGTGCCAGCAGCGTTCAGGGGGACACTGAAGCTTTCTTT.

The rearrangement uses TRBV6-1 and TRBJ1-4; a possible D gene is TRBD1 (5 bases). Trimming stripped 4 bases from V and 4 bases from J, with 13 bases between. CDR1 MNHNS and CDR2 SASEGT come from the germline V gene. The CDR3 extends over 15 amino acids. CDR3 coding DNA: TGTGCCAGCAGTGCCTCGGGACTAGATAATGAAAAACTGTTTTTT. Translated, it gives CASSASGLDNEKLFF.

This clone was seen just once. The chain joins TRBV18 to TRBJ1-2; 11 bases align to TRBD1. The V gene's germline CDR1 is KGHSH and CDR2 LQKENI. V trimming: 3 bases; J trimming: 4 bases; junction bases outside the gene matches: 7. The CDR3 length is 16 residues. The CDR3 protein is CASSPPGQGGLYGYTF. DNA for the CDR3: TGTGCCAGCTCACCCCCGGGACAGGGGGGTCTCTATGGCTACACCTTC.

V is TRBV5-6 and J is TRBJ2-3; TRBD2 is a possible D gene (5 bases). Per germline, CDR1 SGHDT and CDR2 YYEEEE. V lost 4 bases and J lost 1, with 13 bases in between. This CDR3 comprises 15 residues. The CDR3 DNA follows: TGTGCCAGCAGCGCCTGGGTAGCGCGCACAGATACGCAGTATTTT. Residues: CASSAWVARTDTQYF. Drawing the rest from reference TRBV5-6 and TRBJ2-3, the complete variable domain is DAGVTQSPTHLIKTRGQQVTLRCSPKSGHDTVSWYQQALGQGPQFIFQYYEEEERQRGNFPDRFSGHQFPNYSSELNVNALLLGDSALYLCASSAWVARTDTQYFGPGTRLTVL.

The chain joins TRBV5-1 to TRBJ2-1; 9 bases match TRBD2. There are 14 residues in the CDR3. V dropped 5 bases and J dropped 4; count of bases not matched to a gene: 4. The germline gives CDR1 SGHRS, CDR2 YFSETQ. The CDR3 sequence: CASRGLADYNEQFF. In DNA, the CDR3 is TGCGCCAGCAGGGGACTAGCAGATTACAATGAGCAGTTCTTC.